The present T cell receptor beta chain was sequenced within a study of OX40 agonist ivuxolimab in advanced cancers. Study-wide background: Dose-escalation patients' cancers were hepatocellular carcinoma, melanoma, renal cell or head and neck cancer. Study findings and constraints: On average, CD8+ T cells showed a greater number of expanded clones than CD4+. Undetermined was the antigen specificity of the expanded peripheral T cells. Near-lowest levels of clonal expansion characterized partial responders at 0.1-3.0 mg/kg.

TCRdb's copy holds only in-frame clones and misses some; the assay was immunoSEQ multiplex PCR. Of almost 70,000 clones listed, roughly nine tenths are singletons. Trimming cost V 0 bases and J 6 bases, with 12 bases left between them. Germline lookup yields CDR1 MDHEN and CDR2 SYDVKM. The CDR3 has 14 amino acids. Points on this clone: Its specificity is not known.

Sequencing used CD4+ or CD8+ T cells sorted from blood, obtained in a trial of the OX40 agonist ivuxolimab. J is TRBJ2-7 and V is TRBV28, with a tentative D call TRBD1 (6 bases). The sequence was obtained from an adult with an advanced solid tumor such as melanoma, head and neck, liver or kidney cancer. The CDR3 reads CASSLWQGLREQYF. As DNA, the CDR3 is TGTGCCAGCAGTTTATGGCAGGGGCTTCGCGAGCAGTACTTC.